Included here is one T cell receptor (beta chain) sequence, with context. Its target is not known. Amplification used 60 Vbeta primers and 13 Jbeta primers. Produced via immunoSEQ multiplex PCR; TCRdb's table is partial and in-frame only. The sample has 140,000 or so clones; around 59% are singletons. These data come from a study of cytomegalovirus exposure and HLA in healthy donors. The study, taken as a whole, reports: Per a later analysis, 16,951 TCR beta sequences showed association with HLA alleles at 0.05 false discovery rate. The authors later linked a missense DCLRE1C variant to TCR beta V- and J-gene trimming.

This TCR derives from a male donor in good health and CMV-seronegative. Sequencing input: PBMCs.

CDR3 coding DNA: TGTGCCAGCAGCGTAGAGTATGGGGCCTCCAGCTCCTACAATGAGCAGTTCTTC. This gives the protein CASSVEYGASSSYNEQFF. This sequence joins TRBV9 and TRBJ2-1; D is possibly TRBD1 (5 bases). The length of the CDR3 is 18 residues. The germline V gene has CDR1 SGDLS and CDR2 YYNGEE. V lost 0 bases to trimming and J lost 0 bases, with 16 bases between them.